Listed below are T cell receptor beta chains from one sample, sequenced in a study of shared T cell receptors in the human thymus. Method: immunoSEQ multiplex PCR; TCRdb's copy keeps in-frame clones and lacks some. The sample consists of 700,000 to 750,000 clones, 80% to 90% of them appearing once. The same data also contributed to another study, on human thymus T cells.

The specimen was thymocytes. The receptors were gathered from a girl less than two years old with a congenital heart defect. CDR3s include the opening cysteine and the closing phenylalanine or tryptophan. D genes are given only for firm matches.

length: 13
V: TRBV27
D: -
CDR3: CASSLAGSSPLHF